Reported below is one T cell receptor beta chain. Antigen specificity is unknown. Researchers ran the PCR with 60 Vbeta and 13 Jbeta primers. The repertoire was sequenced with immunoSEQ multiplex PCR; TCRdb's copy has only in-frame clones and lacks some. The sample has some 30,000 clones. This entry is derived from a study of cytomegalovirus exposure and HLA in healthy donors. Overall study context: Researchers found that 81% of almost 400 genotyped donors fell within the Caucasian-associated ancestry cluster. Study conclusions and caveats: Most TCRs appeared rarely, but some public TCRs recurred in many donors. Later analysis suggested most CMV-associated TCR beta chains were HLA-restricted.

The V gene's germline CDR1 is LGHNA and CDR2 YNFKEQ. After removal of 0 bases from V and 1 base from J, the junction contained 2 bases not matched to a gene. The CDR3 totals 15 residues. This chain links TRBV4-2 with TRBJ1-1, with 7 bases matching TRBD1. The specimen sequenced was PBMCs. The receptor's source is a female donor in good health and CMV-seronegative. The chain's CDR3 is CASSQEGTANTEAFF. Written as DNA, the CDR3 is TGTGCCAGCAGCCAAGAAGGGACAGCGAACACTGAAGCTTTCTTT.